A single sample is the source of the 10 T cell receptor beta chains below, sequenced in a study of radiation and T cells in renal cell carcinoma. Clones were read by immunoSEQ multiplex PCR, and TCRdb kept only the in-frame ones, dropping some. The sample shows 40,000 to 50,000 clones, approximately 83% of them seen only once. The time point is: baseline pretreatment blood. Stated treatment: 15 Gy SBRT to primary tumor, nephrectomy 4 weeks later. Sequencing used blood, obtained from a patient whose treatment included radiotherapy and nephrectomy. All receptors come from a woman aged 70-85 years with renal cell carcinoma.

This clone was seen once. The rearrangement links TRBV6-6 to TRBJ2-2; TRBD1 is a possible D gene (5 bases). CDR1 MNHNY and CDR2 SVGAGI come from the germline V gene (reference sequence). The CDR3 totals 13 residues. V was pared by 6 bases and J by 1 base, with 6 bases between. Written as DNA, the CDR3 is TGTGCCAGCAGGGGGCGGAACACCGGGGAGCTGTTTTTT. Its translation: CASRGRNTGELFF.

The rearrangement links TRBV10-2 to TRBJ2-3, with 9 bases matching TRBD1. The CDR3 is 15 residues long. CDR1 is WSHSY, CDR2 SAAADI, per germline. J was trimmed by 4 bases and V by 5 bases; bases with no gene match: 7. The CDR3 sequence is CASSLPGQGADTQYF. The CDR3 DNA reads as TGCGCCAGCAGTTTGCCGGGACAGGGAGCAGATACGCAGTATTTT.

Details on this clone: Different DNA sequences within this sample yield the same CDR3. The CDR3 reads CASSPGGSSYNSPLHF. CDR3 coding DNA: TGTGCCAGCAGCCCGGGGGGTAGCTCCTATAATTCACCCCTCCACTTT. This chain joins TRBV11-2 and TRBJ1-6; a possible D gene is TRBD1 (5 bases). The germline CDR1 and CDR2 sequences are SGHAT and FQNNGV. V lost 5 bases and J 0 bases, leaving 11 bases between the germline ends. The CDR3 consists of 16 residues.

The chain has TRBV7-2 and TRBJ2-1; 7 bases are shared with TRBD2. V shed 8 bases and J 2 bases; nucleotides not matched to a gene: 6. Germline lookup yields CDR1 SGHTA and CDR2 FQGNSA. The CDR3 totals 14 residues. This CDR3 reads CASGRVGAYNEQFF. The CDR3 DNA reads TGTGCCAGCGGGAGGGTGGGCGCCTACAATGAGCAGTTCTTC.

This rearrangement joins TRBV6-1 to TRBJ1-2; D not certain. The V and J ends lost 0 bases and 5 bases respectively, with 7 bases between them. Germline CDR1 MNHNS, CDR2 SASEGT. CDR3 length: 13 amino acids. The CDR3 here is CASSEAGGYGYTF. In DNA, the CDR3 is TGTGCCAGCAGTGAAGCGGGCGGATATGGCTACACCTTC.

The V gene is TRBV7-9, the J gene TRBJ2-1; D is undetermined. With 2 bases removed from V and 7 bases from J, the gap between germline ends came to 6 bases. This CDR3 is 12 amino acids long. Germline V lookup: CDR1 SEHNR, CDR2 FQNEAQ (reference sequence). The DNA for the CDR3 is TGTGCCAGCAGCTTATACGCGAATGAGCAGTTCTTC. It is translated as CASSLYANEQFF. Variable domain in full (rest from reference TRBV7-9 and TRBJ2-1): DTGVSQNPRHKITKRGQNVTFRCDPISEHNRLYWYRQTLGQGPEFLTYFQNEAQLEKSRLLSDRFSAERPKGSFSTLEIQRTEQGDSAMYLCASSLYANEQFFGPGTRLTVL.

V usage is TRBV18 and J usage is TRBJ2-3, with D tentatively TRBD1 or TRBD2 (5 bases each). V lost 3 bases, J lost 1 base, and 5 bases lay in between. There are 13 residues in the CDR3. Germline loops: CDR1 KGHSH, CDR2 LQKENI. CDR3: CASSPGGTDTQYF. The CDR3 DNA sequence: TGTGCCAGCTCACCGGGGGGCACAGATACGCAGTATTTT.

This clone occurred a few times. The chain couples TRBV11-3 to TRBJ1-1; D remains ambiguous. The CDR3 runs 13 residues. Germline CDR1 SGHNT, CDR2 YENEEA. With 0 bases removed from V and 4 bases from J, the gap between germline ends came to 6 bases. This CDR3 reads CASSLDRGTEAFF. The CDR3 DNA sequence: TGTGCCAGCAGCTTAGATCGGGGCACTGAAGCTTTCTTT.

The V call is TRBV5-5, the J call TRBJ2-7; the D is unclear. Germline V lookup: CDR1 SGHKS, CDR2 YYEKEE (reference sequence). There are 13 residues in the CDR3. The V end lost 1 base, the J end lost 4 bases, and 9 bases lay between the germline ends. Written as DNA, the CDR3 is TGTGCCAGCAGCTTGCTACTGGATTACGAGCAGTACTTC. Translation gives CASSLLLDYEQYF. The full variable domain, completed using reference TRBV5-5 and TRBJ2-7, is DAGVTQSPTHLIKTRGQQVTLRCSPISGHKSVSWYQQVLGQGPQFIFQYYEKEERGRGNFPDRFSARQFPNYSSELNVNALLLGDSALYLCASSLLLDYEQYFGPGTRLTVT.

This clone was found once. As DNA, the CDR3 is TGTGCCAGCAGCATGACTAGCTACGAGCAGTACTTC. Residues: CASSMTSYEQYF. The rearrangement uses TRBV2 and TRBJ2-7; possibly TRBD2 for D (6 bases). The CDR3 is made up of 12 amino acids. Germline CDR1 reads SNHLY; CDR2 reads FYNNEI. V gave up 6 bases and J gave up 3 bases, with 9 bases separating them.